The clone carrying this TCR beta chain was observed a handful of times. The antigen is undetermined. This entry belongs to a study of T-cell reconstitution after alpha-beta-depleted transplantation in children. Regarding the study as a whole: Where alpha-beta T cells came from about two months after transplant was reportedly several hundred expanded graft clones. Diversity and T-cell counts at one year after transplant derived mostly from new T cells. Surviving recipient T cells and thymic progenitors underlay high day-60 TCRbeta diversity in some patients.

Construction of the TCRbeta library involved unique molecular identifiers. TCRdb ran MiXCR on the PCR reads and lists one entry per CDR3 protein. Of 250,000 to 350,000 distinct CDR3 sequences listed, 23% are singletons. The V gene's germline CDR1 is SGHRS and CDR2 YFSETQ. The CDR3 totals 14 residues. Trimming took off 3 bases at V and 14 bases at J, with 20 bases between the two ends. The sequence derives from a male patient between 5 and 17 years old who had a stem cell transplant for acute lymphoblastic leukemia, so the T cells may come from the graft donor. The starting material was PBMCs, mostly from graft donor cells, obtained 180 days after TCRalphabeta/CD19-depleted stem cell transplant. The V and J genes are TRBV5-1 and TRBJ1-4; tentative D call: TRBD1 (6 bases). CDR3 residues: CASSWVPGRGSLFF. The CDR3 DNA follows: TGCGCCAGCAGCTGGGTTCCCGGCAGGGGAAGCCTGTTTTTT.